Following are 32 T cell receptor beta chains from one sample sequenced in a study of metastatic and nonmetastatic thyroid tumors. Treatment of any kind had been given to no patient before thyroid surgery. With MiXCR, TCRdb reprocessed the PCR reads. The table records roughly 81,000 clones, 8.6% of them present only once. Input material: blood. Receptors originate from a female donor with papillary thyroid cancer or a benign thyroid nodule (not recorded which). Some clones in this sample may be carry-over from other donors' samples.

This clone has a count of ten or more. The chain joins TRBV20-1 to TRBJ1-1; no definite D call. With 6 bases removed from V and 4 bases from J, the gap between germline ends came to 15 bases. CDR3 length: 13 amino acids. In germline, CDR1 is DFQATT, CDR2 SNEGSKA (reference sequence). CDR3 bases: TGCAGTGCAAAGAGCATCGGAGGCACTGAAGCTTTCTTT. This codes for CSAKSIGGTEAFF.

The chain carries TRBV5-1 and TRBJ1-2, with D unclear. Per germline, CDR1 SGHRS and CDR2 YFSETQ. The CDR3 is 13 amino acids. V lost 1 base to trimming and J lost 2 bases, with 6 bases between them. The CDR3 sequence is CASSLTDNYGYTF. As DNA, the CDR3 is TGCGCCAGCAGCTTGACAGACAACTATGGCTACACCTTC.

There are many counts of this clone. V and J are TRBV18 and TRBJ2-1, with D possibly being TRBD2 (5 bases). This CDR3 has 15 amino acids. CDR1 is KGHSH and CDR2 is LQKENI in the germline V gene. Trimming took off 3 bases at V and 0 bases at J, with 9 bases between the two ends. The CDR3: CASSPRGSSYNEQFF. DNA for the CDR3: TGTGCCAGCTCACCCCGGGGAAGCTCCTACAATGAGCAGTTCTTC.

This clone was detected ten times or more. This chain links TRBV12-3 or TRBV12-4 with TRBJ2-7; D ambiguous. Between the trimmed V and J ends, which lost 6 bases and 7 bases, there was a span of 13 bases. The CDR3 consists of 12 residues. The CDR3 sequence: CASSITPGEQYF. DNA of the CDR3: TGTGCCAGCAGCATAACGCCCGGGGAGCAGTACTTC.

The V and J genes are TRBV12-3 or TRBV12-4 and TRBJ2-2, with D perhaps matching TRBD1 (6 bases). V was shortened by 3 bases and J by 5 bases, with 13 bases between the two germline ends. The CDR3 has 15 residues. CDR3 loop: CASSFRAGETGELFF. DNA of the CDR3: TGTGCCAGCAGTTTTCGGGCAGGGGAGACCGGGGAGCTGTTTTTT.

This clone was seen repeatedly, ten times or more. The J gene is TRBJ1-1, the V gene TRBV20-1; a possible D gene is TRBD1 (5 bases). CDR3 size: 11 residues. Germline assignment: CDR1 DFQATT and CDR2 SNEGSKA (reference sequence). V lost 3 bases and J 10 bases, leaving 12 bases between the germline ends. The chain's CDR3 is CSASTRGRAFF. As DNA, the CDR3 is TGCAGTGCTAGCACCCGGGGCAGAGCTTTCTTT.

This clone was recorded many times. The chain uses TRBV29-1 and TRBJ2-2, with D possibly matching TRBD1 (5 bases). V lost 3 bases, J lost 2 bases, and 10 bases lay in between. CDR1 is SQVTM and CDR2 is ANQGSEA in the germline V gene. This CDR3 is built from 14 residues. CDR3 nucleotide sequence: TGCAGCGTTGATGGGCAGGGAAACACCGGGGAGCTGTTTTTT. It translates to CSVDGQGNTGELFF.

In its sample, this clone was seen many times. In nucleotides, the CDR3 is TGTGCCAGTAGTATGACAGGGGATAGCAATCAGCCCCAGCATTTT. This gives the protein CASSMTGDSNQPQHF. The chain joins TRBV19 to TRBJ1-5, with TRBD1 matching over 8 bases. This CDR3 spans 15 amino acids. In germline, CDR1 is LNHDA, CDR2 SQIVND (reference sequence). V gave up 3 bases and J gave up 0 bases; unmatched junction bases: 1.

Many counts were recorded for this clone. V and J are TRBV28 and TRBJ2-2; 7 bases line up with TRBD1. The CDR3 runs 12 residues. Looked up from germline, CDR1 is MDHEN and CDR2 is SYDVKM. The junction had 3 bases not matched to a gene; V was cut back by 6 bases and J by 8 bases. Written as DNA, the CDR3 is TGTGCCAGCAGCGACAGGGTTGGGGAGCTGTTTTTT. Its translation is CASSDRVGELFF.

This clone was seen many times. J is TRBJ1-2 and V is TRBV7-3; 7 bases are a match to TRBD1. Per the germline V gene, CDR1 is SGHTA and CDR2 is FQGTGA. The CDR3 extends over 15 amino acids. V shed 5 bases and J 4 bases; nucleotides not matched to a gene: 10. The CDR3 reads CASSPSDRRIYGYTF. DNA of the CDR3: TGTGCCAGCAGCCCTTCGGACAGGCGAATCTATGGCTACACCTTC.

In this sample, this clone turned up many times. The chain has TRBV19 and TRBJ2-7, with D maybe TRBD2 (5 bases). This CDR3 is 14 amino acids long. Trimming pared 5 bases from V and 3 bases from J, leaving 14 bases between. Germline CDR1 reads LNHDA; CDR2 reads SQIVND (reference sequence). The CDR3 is CASSGAGLFYEQYF. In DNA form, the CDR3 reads TGTGCCAGTAGTGGAGCCGGACTGTTCTACGAGCAGTACTTC.

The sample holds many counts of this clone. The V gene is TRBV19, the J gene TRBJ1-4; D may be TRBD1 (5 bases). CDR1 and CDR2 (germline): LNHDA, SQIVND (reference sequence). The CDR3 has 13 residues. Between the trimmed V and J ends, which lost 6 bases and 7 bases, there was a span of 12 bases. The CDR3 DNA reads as TGTGCCAGTAGATCCACAGGCAGTGAAAAACTGTTTTTT. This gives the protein CASRSTGSEKLFF.

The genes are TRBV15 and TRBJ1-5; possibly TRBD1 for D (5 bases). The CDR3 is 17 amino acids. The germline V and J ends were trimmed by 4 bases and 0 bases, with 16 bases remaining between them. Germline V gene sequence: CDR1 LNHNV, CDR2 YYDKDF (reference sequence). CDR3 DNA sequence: TGTGCCACCAGCACCTCGGGAGGGGATAGTAGCAATCAGCCCCAGCATTTT. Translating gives CATSTSGGDSSNQPQHF. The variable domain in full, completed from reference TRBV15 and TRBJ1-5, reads DAMVIQNPRYQVTQFGKPVTLSCSQTLNHNVMYWYQQKSSQAPKLLFHYYDKDFNNEADTPDNFQSRRPNTSFCFLDIRSPGLGDTAMYLCATSTSGGDSSNQPQHFGDGTRLSIL.

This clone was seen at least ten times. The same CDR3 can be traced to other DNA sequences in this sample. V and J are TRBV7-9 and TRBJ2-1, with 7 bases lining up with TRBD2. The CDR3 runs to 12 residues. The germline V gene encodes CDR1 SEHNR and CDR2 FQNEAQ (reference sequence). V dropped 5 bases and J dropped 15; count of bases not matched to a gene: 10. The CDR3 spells CASSPRERITFF. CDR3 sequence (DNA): TGTGCCAGCAGCCCGCGGGAGCGAATTACGTTCTTC.

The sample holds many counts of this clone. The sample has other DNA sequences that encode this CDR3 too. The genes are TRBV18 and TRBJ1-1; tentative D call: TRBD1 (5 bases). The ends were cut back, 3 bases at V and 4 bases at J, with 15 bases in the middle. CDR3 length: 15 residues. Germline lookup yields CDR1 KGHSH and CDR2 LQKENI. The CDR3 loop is CASSPGGGGSTEAFF. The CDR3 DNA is TGTGCCAGCTCACCGGGGGGAGGTGGGAGCACTGAAGCTTTCTTT.

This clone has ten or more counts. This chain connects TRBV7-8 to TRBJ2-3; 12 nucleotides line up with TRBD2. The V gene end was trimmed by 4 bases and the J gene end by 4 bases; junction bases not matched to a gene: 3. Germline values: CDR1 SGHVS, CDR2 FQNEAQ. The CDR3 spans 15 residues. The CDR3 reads CASSWTSGVSDTQYF. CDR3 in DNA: TGTGCCAGCAGCTGGACTAGCGGGGTCTCAGATACGCAGTATTTT.

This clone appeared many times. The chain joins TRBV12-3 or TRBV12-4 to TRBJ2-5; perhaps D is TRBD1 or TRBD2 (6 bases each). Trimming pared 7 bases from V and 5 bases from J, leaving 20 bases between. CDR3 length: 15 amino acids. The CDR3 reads CASTPRWGAGETQYF. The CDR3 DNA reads TGTGCCAGCACCCCCCGATGGGGGGCAGGGGAGACCCAGTACTTC.

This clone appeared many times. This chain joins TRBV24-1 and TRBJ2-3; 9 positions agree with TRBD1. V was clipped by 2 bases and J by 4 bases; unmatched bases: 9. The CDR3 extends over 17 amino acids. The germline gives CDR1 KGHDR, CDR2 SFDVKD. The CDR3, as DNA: TGTGCCACCAGTGATTCCCGACAGGGGGTCAGATCAGATACGCAGTATTTT. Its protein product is CATSDSRQGVRSDTQYF.

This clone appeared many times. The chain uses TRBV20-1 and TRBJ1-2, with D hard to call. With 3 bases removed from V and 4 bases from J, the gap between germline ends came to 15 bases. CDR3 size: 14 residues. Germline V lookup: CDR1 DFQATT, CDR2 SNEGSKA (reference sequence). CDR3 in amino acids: CSASFPRGPYGYTF. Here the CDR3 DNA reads TGCAGTGCTAGCTTTCCGCGAGGACCCTATGGCTACACCTTC.

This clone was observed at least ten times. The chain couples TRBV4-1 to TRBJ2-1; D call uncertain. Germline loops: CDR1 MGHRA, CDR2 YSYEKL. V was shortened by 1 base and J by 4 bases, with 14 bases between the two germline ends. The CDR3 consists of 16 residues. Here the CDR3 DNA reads TGCGCCAGCAGCCAAGTAAGGCTAGTTTTTTACAATGAGCAGTTCTTC. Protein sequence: CASSQVRLVFYNEQFF.

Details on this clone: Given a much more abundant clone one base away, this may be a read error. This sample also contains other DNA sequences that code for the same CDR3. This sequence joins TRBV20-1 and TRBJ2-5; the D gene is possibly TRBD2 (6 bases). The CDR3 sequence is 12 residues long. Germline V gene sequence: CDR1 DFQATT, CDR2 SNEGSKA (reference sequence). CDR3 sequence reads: CSARGDSETQYF. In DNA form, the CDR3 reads TGCAGTGCTAGAGGGGACTCTGAGACACAGTACTTC.

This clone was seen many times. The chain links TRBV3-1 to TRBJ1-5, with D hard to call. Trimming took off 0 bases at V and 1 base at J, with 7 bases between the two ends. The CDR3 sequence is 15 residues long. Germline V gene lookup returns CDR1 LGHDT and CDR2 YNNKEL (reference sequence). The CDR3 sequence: CASSQEGLSNQPQHF. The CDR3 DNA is TGTGCCAGCAGCCAAGAGGGGTTGAGCAATCAGCCCCAGCATTTT.

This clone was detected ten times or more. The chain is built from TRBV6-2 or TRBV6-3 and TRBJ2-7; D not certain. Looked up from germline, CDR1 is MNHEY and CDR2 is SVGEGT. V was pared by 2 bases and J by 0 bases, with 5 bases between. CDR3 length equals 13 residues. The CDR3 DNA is TGTGCCAGCAGTTACAAGGGCTCCTACGAGCAGTACTTC. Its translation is CASSYKGSYEQYF.

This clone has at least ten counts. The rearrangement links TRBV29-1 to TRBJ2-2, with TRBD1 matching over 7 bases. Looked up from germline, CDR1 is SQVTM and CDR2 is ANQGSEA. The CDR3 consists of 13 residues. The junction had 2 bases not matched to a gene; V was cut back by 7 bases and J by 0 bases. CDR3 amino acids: CSGGTANTGELFF. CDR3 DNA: TGCAGCGGGGGGACAGCGAACACCGGGGAGCTGTTTTTT.

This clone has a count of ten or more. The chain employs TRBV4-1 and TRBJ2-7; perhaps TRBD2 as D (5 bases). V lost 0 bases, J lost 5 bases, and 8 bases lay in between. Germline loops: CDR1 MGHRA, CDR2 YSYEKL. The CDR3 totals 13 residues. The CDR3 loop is CASSQDEGNEQYF. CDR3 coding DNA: TGCGCCAGCAGCCAAGATGAGGGTAACGAGCAGTACTTC.

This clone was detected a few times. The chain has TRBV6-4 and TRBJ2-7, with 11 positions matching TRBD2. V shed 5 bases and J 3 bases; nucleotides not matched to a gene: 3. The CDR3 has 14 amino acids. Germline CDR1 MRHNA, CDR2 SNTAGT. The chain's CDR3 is CASSNGLAGYEQYF. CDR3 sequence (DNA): TGTGCCAGCAGTAATGGACTAGCGGGCTACGAGCAGTACTTC.

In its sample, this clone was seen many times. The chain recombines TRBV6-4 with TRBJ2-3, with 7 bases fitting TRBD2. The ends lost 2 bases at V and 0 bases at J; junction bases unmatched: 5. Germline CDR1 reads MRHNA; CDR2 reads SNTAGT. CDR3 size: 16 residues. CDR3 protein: CASSDGTGGSTDTQYF. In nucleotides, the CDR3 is TGTGCCAGCAGTGACGGGACGGGGGGTAGCACAGATACGCAGTATTTT.

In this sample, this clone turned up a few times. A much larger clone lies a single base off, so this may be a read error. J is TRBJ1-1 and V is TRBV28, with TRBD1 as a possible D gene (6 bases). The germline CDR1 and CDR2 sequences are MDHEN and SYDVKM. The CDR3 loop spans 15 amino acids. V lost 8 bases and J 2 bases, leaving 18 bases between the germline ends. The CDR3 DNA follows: TGTGCCAGCCCTAAATCGGGACACCGAAACACTGAAGCTTTCTTT. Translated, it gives CASPKSGHRNTEAFF. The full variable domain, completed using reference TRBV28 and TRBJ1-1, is DVKVTQSSRYLVKRTGEKVFLECVQDMDHENMFWYRQDPGLGLRLIYFSYDVKMKEKGDIPEGYSVSREKKERFSLILESASTNQTSMYLCASPKSGHRNTEAFFGQGTRLTVV.

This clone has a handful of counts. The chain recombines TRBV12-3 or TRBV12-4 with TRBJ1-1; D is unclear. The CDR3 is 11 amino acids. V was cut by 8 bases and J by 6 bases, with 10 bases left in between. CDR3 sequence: CASGTTPEAFF. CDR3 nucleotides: TGTGCCAGCGGAACAACCCCTGAAGCTTTCTTT.

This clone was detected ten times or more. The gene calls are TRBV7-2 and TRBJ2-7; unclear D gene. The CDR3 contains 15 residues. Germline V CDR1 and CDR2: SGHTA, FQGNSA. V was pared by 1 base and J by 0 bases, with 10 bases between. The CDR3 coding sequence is TGTGCCAGCAGCTTAGGCGTCCTGAACTCCTACGAGCAGTACTTC. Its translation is CASSLGVLNSYEQYF.

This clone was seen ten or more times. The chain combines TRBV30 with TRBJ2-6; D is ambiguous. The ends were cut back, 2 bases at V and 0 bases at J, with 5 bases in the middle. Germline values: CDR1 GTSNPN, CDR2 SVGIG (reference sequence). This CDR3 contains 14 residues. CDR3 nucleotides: TGTGCCTGGAGTTTGAGCTCTGGGGCCAACGTCCTGACTTTC. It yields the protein CAWSLSSGANVLTF.

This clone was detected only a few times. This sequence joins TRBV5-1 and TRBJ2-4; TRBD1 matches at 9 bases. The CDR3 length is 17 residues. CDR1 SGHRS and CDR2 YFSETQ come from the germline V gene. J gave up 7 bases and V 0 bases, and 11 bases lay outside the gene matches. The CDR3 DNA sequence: TGCGCCAGCAGCTTGGACAGTTCCGGGACAGGGCGGAACATTCAGTACTTC. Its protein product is CASSLDSSGTGRNIQYF.